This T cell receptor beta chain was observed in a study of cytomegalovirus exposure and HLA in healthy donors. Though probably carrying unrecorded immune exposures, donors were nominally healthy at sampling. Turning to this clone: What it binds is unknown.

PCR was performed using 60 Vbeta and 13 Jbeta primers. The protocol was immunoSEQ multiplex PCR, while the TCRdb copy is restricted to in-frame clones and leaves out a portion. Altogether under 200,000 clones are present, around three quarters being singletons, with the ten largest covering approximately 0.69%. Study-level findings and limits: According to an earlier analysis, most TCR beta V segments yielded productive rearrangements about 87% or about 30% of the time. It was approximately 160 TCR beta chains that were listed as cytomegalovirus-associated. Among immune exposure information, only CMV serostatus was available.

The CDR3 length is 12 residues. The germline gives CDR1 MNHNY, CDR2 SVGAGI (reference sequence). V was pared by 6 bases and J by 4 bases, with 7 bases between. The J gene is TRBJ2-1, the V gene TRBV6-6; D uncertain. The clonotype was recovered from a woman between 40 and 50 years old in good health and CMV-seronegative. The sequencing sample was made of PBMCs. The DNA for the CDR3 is TGTGCCAGCAGCTCACAGTACAATGAGCAGTTCTTC. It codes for CASSSQYNEQFF.